Listed below are T cell receptor beta chains from one sample, sequenced in a study of shared clonotypes between healthy human individuals. Repertoires were generated with immunoSEQ multiplex PCR, while TCRdb's copy carries only in-frame clones and drops some. The sample has about 1 million clones, around 76% seen once. Sequenced material: memory CD4+ T cells sorted from blood. These receptors were taken from a man between 18 and 29 years old in good health. Each CDR3 is given with its conserved first and last residue. D genes are given only for firm matches. A clone size is listed for some rows: how often the clone was seen (once, few, many), or a class if it is expanded.

clone_size: -
cdr3_length: 16
j_call: TRBJ2-5
d_call: -
v_call: TRBV7-2
cdr3_aa: CASSLDGKTRWETQYF
cdr3_nt: TGTGCCAGCAGCTTAGATGGAAAGACCCGCTGGGAGACCCAGTACTTC

clone_size: once
cdr3_length: 15
j_call: TRBJ2-7
d_call: -
v_call: TRBV5-1
cdr3_aa: CASSPGSGKGLEQYF
cdr3_nt: TGCGCCAGCAGCCCTGGGTCGGGGAAGGGACTCGAGCAGTACTTC

clone_size: -
cdr3_length: 15
j_call: TRBJ1-1
d_call: -
v_call: TRBV6-5
cdr3_aa: CASTSPRGGNTEAFF
cdr3_nt: TGTGCCAGCACCTCTCCCAGAGGGGGGAACACTGAAGCTTTCTTT

clone_size: once
cdr3_length: 12
j_call: TRBJ1-2
d_call: -
v_call: TRBV28
cdr3_aa: CASSLSDYGYTF
cdr3_nt: TGTGCCAGCAGTTTATCGGACTATGGCTACACCTTC

clone_size: -
cdr3_length: 14
j_call: TRBJ1-2
d_call: -
v_call: TRBV5-4
cdr3_aa: CASSPEKGNYGYTF
cdr3_nt: TGTGCCAGCAGCCCGGAAAAGGGGAACTATGGCTACACCTTC

clone_size: once
cdr3_length: 15
j_call: TRBJ1-6
d_call: -
v_call: TRBV27
cdr3_aa: CASSLSLGKYSPLHF
cdr3_nt: TGTGCCAGCAGTTTATCGCTAGGAAAATATTCACCCCTCCACTTT

clone_size: -
cdr3_length: 14
j_call: TRBJ1-3
d_call: -
v_call: TRBV19
cdr3_aa: CASKGLPSGNTIYF
cdr3_nt: TGTGCCAGTAAGGGACTGCCCTCTGGAAACACCATATATTTT

clone_size: few
cdr3_length: 13
j_call: TRBJ1-2
d_call: TRBD1
v_call: TRBV19
cdr3_aa: CASRTTGSYGYTF
cdr3_nt: TGTGCCAGTAGAACGACAGGGTCCTATGGCTACACCTTC

clone_size: -
cdr3_length: 12
j_call: TRBJ2-3
d_call: -
v_call: TRBV2
cdr3_aa: CAGGITTDTQYF
cdr3_nt: TGTGCCGGGGGGATTACGACAGATACGCAGTATTTT

clone_size: many
cdr3_length: 14
j_call: TRBJ2-5
d_call: -
v_call: TRBV6-1
cdr3_aa: CASSENRPQETQYF
cdr3_nt: TGTGCCAGCAGTGAAAACAGGCCCCAAGAGACCCAGTACTTC

clone_size: -
cdr3_length: 12
j_call: TRBJ2-5
d_call: -
v_call: TRBV14
cdr3_aa: CASSLSGMTQYF
cdr3_nt: TGTGCCAGCAGCCTTAGCGGCATGACCCAGTACTTC

clone_size: -
cdr3_length: 13
j_call: TRBJ1-6
d_call: -
v_call: TRBV10-1
cdr3_aa: CASSPRPDSPLHF
cdr3_nt: TGCGCCAGCAGTCCCCGACCCGATTCACCCCTCCACTTT

clone_size: few
cdr3_length: 14
j_call: TRBJ1-1
d_call: -
v_call: TRBV6-1
cdr3_aa: CASSEHGLNTEAFF
cdr3_nt: TGTGCCAGCAGTGAACACGGTTTGAACACTGAAGCTTTCTTT

clone_size: -
cdr3_length: 12
j_call: TRBJ1-2
d_call: -
v_call: TRBV7-9
cdr3_aa: CASSLHNYGYTF
cdr3_nt: TGTGCCAGCAGCTTGCATAACTATGGCTACACCTTC

clone_size: -
cdr3_length: 13
j_call: TRBJ1-6
d_call: -
v_call: TRBV6-5
cdr3_aa: CASSYRENSPLHF
cdr3_nt: TGTGCCAGCAGTTACCGGGAGAATTCACCCCTCCACTTT

clone_size: -
cdr3_length: 15
j_call: TRBJ2-7
d_call: TRBD1
v_call: TRBV19
cdr3_aa: CASSIGMTGVYEQYF
cdr3_nt: TGTGCCAGTAGCATAGGGATGACAGGGGTCTACGAGCAGTACTTC

clone_size: -
cdr3_length: 13
j_call: TRBJ2-3
d_call: TRBD1
v_call: TRBV6-1
cdr3_aa: CASRRGPGDTQYF
cdr3_nt: TGTGCCAGCAGGAGGGGGCCCGGGGATACGCAGTATTTT

clone_size: -
cdr3_length: 11
j_call: TRBJ1-1
d_call: -
v_call: TRBV19
cdr3_aa: CASSSLGEAFF
cdr3_nt: TGTGCCAGTTCCTCCTTAGGGGAAGCTTTCTTT

clone_size: -
cdr3_length: 16
j_call: TRBJ2-3
d_call: -
v_call: TRBV6-5
cdr3_aa: CASSYSFGVRTDTQYF
cdr3_nt: TGTGCCAGCAGTTACTCGTTTGGAGTAAGGACAGATACGCAGTATTTT

clone_size: -
cdr3_length: 15
j_call: TRBJ1-1
d_call: -
v_call: TRBV18
cdr3_aa: CASSASSQGNTEAFF
cdr3_nt: TGTGCCAGCTCAGCCTCATCTCAGGGGAACACTGAAGCTTTCTTT

clone_size: -
cdr3_length: 16
j_call: TRBJ2-3
d_call: -
v_call: TRBV13
cdr3_aa: CASSPSEPRSTDTQYF
cdr3_nt: TGTGCCAGCAGTCCTAGCGAGCCCAGGAGCACAGATACGCAGTATTTT

clone_size: -
cdr3_length: 11
j_call: TRBJ2-1
d_call: -
v_call: TRBV20-1
cdr3_aa: CSATNNNEQFF
cdr3_nt: TGCAGTGCTACGAACAACAATGAGCAGTTCTTC

clone_size: -
cdr3_length: 15
j_call: TRBJ2-2
d_call: TRBD2
v_call: TRBV6-1
cdr3_aa: CASSVGLARSGELFF
cdr3_nt: TGTGCCAGCAGTGTAGGACTAGCCCGCAGTGGGGAGCTGTTTTTT

clone_size: -
cdr3_length: 13
j_call: TRBJ2-5
d_call: TRBD1
v_call: TRBV10-1
cdr3_aa: CASSGGQGETQYF
cdr3_nt: TGCGCCAGCAGTGGGGGACAGGGGGAGACCCAGTACTTC

clone_size: -
cdr3_length: 15
j_call: TRBJ2-7
d_call: TRBD1
v_call: TRBV19
cdr3_aa: CASSSTGGAPGEQYF
cdr3_nt: TGTGCCAGTAGCTCAACAGGGGGCGCCCCGGGCGAGCAGTACTTC

clone_size: once
cdr3_length: 14
j_call: TRBJ2-7
d_call: TRBD2
v_call: TRBV5-4
cdr3_aa: CASSLTSGGEEQYF
cdr3_nt: TGTGCCAGCAGCTTGACTAGCGGGGGGGAAGAGCAGTACTTC

clone_size: -
cdr3_length: 17
j_call: TRBJ2-3
d_call: TRBD2
v_call: TRBV2
cdr3_aa: CASRFRNSGSGSDTQYF
cdr3_nt: TGTGCCAGCAGGTTTCGTAATAGCGGGAGCGGCTCAGATACGCAGTATTTT

clone_size: -
cdr3_length: 14
j_call: TRBJ2-7
d_call: -
v_call: TRBV9
cdr3_aa: CASSVPWKGYEQYF
cdr3_nt: TGTGCCAGCAGCGTTCCCTGGAAGGGCTACGAGCAGTACTTC

clone_size: -
cdr3_length: 15
j_call: TRBJ2-3
d_call: -
v_call: TRBV7-2
cdr3_aa: CASSGPDGYTDTQYF
cdr3_nt: TGTGCCAGCAGCGGACCCGACGGGTACACAGATACGCAGTATTTT

clone_size: -
cdr3_length: 13
j_call: TRBJ2-1
d_call: TRBD2
v_call: TRBV6-1
cdr3_aa: CASLAGFYNEQFF
cdr3_nt: TGTGCCAGCCTAGCGGGTTTCTACAATGAGCAGTTCTTC

clone_size: -
cdr3_length: 15
j_call: TRBJ1-1
d_call: -
v_call: TRBV5-1
cdr3_aa: CASSLVAGGSTEAFF
cdr3_nt: TGCGCCAGCAGCTTGGTAGCAGGCGGGAGCACTGAAGCTTTCTTT

clone_size: once
cdr3_length: 13
j_call: TRBJ1-5
d_call: -
v_call: TRBV6-6
cdr3_aa: CASRGYSNQPQHF
cdr3_nt: TGTGCCAGCAGAGGTTATAGCAATCAGCCCCAGCATTTT

clone_size: -
cdr3_length: 15
j_call: TRBJ2-3
d_call: TRBD1
v_call: TRBV5-1
cdr3_aa: CASSWDRRVGDTQYF
cdr3_nt: TGCGCCAGCAGCTGGGACAGGAGGGTTGGAGATACGCAGTATTTT

clone_size: -
cdr3_length: 14
j_call: TRBJ2-3
d_call: -
v_call: TRBV5-1
cdr3_aa: CASSHSKPTDTQYF
cdr3_nt: TGCGCCAGCAGCCATTCAAAACCCACAGATACGCAGTATTTT

clone_size: -
cdr3_length: 15
j_call: TRBJ1-1
d_call: -
v_call: TRBV9
cdr3_aa: CASSVEGGRNTEAFF
cdr3_nt: TGTGCCAGCAGCGTAGAGGGTGGCAGGAACACTGAAGCTTTCTTT

clone_size: -
cdr3_length: 13
j_call: TRBJ1-1
d_call: -
v_call: TRBV29-1
cdr3_aa: CSTRGGANTEAFF
cdr3_nt: TGCAGCACAAGGGGGGGGGCCAACACTGAAGCTTTCTTT

clone_size: few
cdr3_length: 15
j_call: TRBJ1-5
d_call: TRBD1
v_call: TRBV5-5
cdr3_aa: CASSLSGGVGQPQHF
cdr3_nt: TGTGCCAGCAGCTTGTCAGGGGGCGTCGGTCAGCCCCAGCATTTT

clone_size: -
cdr3_length: 13
j_call: TRBJ2-7
d_call: -
v_call: TRBV6-6
cdr3_aa: CASSPEYFYEQYF
cdr3_nt: TGTGCCAGCAGCCCCGAATATTTCTACGAGCAGTACTTC

clone_size: -
cdr3_length: 14
j_call: TRBJ2-5
d_call: TRBD1
v_call: TRBV7-2
cdr3_aa: CASSLDRGRETQYF
cdr3_nt: TGTGCCAGCAGCCTAGACAGGGGGCGGGAGACCCAGTACTTC

clone_size: -
cdr3_length: 15
j_call: TRBJ2-3
d_call: TRBD2
v_call: TRBV6-6
cdr3_aa: CASSYQVAGGYTQYF
cdr3_nt: TGTGCCAGCAGTTACCAGGTAGCGGGAGGTTATACGCAGTATTTT

clone_size: -
cdr3_length: 16
j_call: TRBJ2-7
d_call: TRBD2
v_call: TRBV5-6
cdr3_aa: CASSRPTSGRIYEQYF
cdr3_nt: TGTGCCAGCAGCCGACCTACTAGCGGGAGGATCTACGAGCAGTACTTC

clone_size: many
cdr3_length: 17
j_call: TRBJ2-3
d_call: TRBD2
v_call: TRBV7-2
cdr3_aa: CASSLEAAGGAADTQYF
cdr3_nt: TGTGCCAGCAGCTTAGAGGCGGCGGGAGGTGCTGCAGATACGCAGTATTTT

clone_size: many
cdr3_length: 14
j_call: TRBJ2-5
d_call: -
v_call: TRBV5-4
cdr3_aa: CASSLQQGGETQYF
cdr3_nt: TGTGCCAGCAGCTTACAACAGGGAGGGGAGACCCAGTACTTC